What follows are 20 T cell receptor beta chains derived from one specimen sequenced in a study of shared clonotypes between healthy human individuals (dated by TCRdb to the early 2020s). Libraries came from the immunoSEQ multiplex PCR assay. In its TCRdb copy, this immuneACCESS table keeps in-frame sequences only and misses some clones. Where compared with another copy, unresolved V genes explain less than half of these, and the others have no known cause. The sample profile shows roughly 2,500,000 clones; approximately 93% of them were found once. Approximately 0.35% of the sample comes from the top ten. Material: naive CD4+ T cells from PBMCs. The cell subset or site label here, explained by the study, means: CD45RA+ positively selected. These TCRs come from a man between 18 and 29 years old in good health. Some clones in this sample may be carry-over from other donors' samples.

V gene TRBV28 combines with J gene TRBJ2-5; a possible D gene is TRBD2 (6 bases). Trimming cost V 10 bases and J 3 bases, with 15 bases left between them. This CDR3 comprises 13 residues. From germline, CDR1 is MDHEN and CDR2 SYDVKM. The CDR3 loop is CATTEGGEETQYF. DNA for the CDR3: TGTGCCACTACGGAGGGTGGTGAAGAGACCCAGTACTTC.

The chain joins TRBV6-5 to TRBJ1-5, with a weak D call TRBD1 (5 bases). The CDR3 sequence is 14 residues long. Germline CDR1 MNHEY, CDR2 SVGAGI. V lost 7 bases and J 4 bases, leaving 14 bases between the germline ends. The CDR3 loop is CASTPAGRNQPQHF. CDR3 nucleotide sequence: TGTGCCAGCACTCCGGCAGGGCGAAATCAGCCCCAGCATTTT.

The genes are TRBV27 and TRBJ2-1; TRBD1 aligns across 8 bases. The CDR3 loop spans 15 amino acids. Germline V lookup: CDR1 MNHEY, CDR2 SMNVEV (reference sequence). The V segment lost 3 bases and the J segment 6 bases; nucleotides outside the gene matches: 7. CDR3 protein: CASSFVGQGFNEQFF. The CDR3 nucleotides read TGTGCCAGCAGTTTTGTTGGACAGGGTTTCAATGAGCAGTTCTTC.

The CDR3 here is CASLSGANVLTF. Written as DNA, the CDR3 is TGTGCCAGCCTCTCTGGGGCCAACGTCCTGACTTTC. J is TRBJ2-6 and V is TRBV6-5; D remains unclear. Germline V gene data show CDR1 as MNHEY and CDR2 as SVGAGI. V lost 8 bases, J lost 0 bases, and 2 bases lay in between. The CDR3 runs to 12 residues.

V usage is TRBV10-3 and J usage is TRBJ1-5; D remains unclear. Germline CDR1 and CDR2: ENHRY and SYGVKD. Trimming left V 8 bases short and J 1 base short, with 9 bases between. The CDR3 loop spans 13 amino acids. In DNA, the CDR3 is TGTGCCATCGAGAACCTGAGCAATCAGCCCCAGCATTTT. This encodes CAIENLSNQPQHF.

The chain recombines TRBV9 with TRBJ2-5; D is possibly TRBD1 (6 bases). V was trimmed by 8 bases and J by 5 bases, leaving 16 bases between them. Germline values: CDR1 SGDLS, CDR2 YYNGEE. This CDR3 has 13 residues. The CDR3: CARSHRVTETQYF. CDR3 sequence (DNA): TGTGCCAGATCCCACAGGGTTACGGAGACCCAGTACTTC.

The chain carries TRBV5-6 and TRBJ2-7; 9 positions agree with TRBD2. Trimming cost V 0 bases and J 4 bases; bases outside gene matches: 5. The CDR3 runs 15 residues. The germline V gene encodes CDR1 SGHDT and CDR2 YYEEEE. CDR3 in amino acids: CASSLVGSGGYEQYF. The CDR3 DNA sequence: TGTGCCAGCAGCTTGGTGGGTAGCGGGGGTTACGAGCAGTACTTC.

The chain couples TRBV14 to TRBJ2-1; 7 positions match TRBD2. The CDR3 has 16 amino acids. The germline V gene has CDR1 SGHDN and CDR2 FVKESK. V was clipped by 4 bases and J by 3 bases; unmatched bases: 9. The CDR3 nucleotides are TGTGCCAGCAGCCCACTGGGAGGGGATAGCTACAATGAGCAGTTCTTC. Translation gives CASSPLGGDSYNEQFF. The full variable domain, in which reference TRBV14 and TRBJ2-1 provide the parts outside the CDR3, is EAGVTQFPSHSVIEKGQTVTLRCDPISGHDNLYWYRRVMGKEIKFLLHFVKESKQDESGMPNNRFLAERTGGTYSTLKVQPAELEDSGVYFCASSPLGGDSYNEQFFGPGTRLTVL.

The genes are TRBV6-5 and TRBJ2-6; D is unresolved. This CDR3 spans 15 amino acids. The germline V gene has CDR1 MNHEY and CDR2 SVGAGI. Trimming took off 7 bases at V and 0 bases at J, with 10 bases between the two ends. The CDR3 DNA is TGTGCCAGCACCTCGCCGAGCTCTGGGGCCAACGTCCTGACTTTC. This gives the protein CASTSPSSGANVLTF.

This clone was recorded only once. The gene calls are TRBV9 and TRBJ1-2, with D possibly matching TRBD1 (5 bases). CDR3 size: 15 residues. CDR1 is SGDLS and CDR2 is YYNGEE in the germline V gene. V dropped 4 bases and J dropped 0 bases, with 13 bases sitting between them. The CDR3 is CASSPGTDTNYGYTF. The CDR3 DNA reads as TGTGCCAGCAGCCCAGGGACGGACACTAACTATGGCTACACCTTC.

The chain uses TRBV7-8 and TRBJ2-4; 7 bases fit TRBD1. The CDR3 consists of 13 residues. J gave up 7 bases and V 5 bases, and 5 bases lay outside the gene matches. The V gene's germline CDR1 is SGHVS and CDR2 FQNEAQ. The CDR3 loop reads CASSITGDNIQYF. DNA for the CDR3: TGTGCCAGCAGCATAACAGGGGATAACATTCAGTACTTC.

As for this clone: Within the sample, other DNA sequences also encode this same CDR3. The chain is built from TRBV19 and TRBJ1-2, with D uncertain. Germline loops: CDR1 LNHDA, CDR2 SQIVND (reference sequence). The CDR3 has 14 amino acids. The germline V and J ends were trimmed by 1 base and 1 base, with 7 bases remaining between them. CDR3 sequence: CASSIAGDNYGYTF. The CDR3 region has the DNA TGTGCCAGTAGTATAGCCGGGGATAACTATGGCTACACCTTC. The full variable domain, in which reference TRBV19 and TRBJ1-2 provide the parts outside the CDR3, is DGGITQSPKYLFRKEGQNVTLSCEQNLNHDAMYWYRQDPGQGLRLIYYSQIVNDFQKGDIAEGYSVSREKKESFPLTVTSAQKNPTAFYLCASSIAGDNYGYTFGSGTRLTVV.

This chain links TRBV7-2 with TRBJ2-5; unclear D gene. Germline assignment: CDR1 SGHTA and CDR2 FQGNSA. V was pared by 1 base and J by 11 bases, with 11 bases between. The CDR3 runs 12 residues. The CDR3 reads CASSLVRLEQYF. The CDR3 DNA is TGTGCCAGCAGCTTAGTACGACTGGAGCAGTACTTC.

This clone was detected only a few times. Other DNA sequences in the same sample also yield this CDR3. This sequence joins TRBV18 and TRBJ2-1, with 7 bases that match TRBD2. CDR3 size: 12 residues. CDR1 and CDR2 (germline): KGHSH, LQKENI. J gave up 9 bases and V 1 base, and 0 bases lay outside the gene matches. The CDR3 sequence is CASSPRGGEQFF. The CDR3 region has the DNA TGTGCCAGCTCACCACGGGGGGGTGAGCAGTTCTTC.

The CDR3 loop is CASSLDGAGDQPQHF. The CDR3 DNA is TGCGCCAGCAGCTTGGACGGGGCCGGGGATCAGCCCCAGCATTTT. The V call is TRBV5-1, the J call TRBJ1-5; TRBD1 might be the D (5 bases). The CDR3 spans 15 residues. CDR1 and CDR2 (germline): SGHRS, YFSETQ. V lost 0 bases and J lost 5, with 12 bases in between.

The V call is TRBV28, the J call TRBJ2-2; TRBD1 or TRBD2 may be the D gene (5 bases each). V was pared by 5 bases and J by 2 bases, with 12 bases between. CDR1 and CDR2 (germline): MDHEN, SYDVKM. This CDR3 has 15 residues. DNA of the CDR3: TGTGCCAGCAGTCCCCCGGGACCCAACACCGGGGAGCTGTTTTTT. Amino acids: CASSPPGPNTGELFF.

Concerning this clone itself: This CDR3 is also generated by other DNA sequences in the sample. This chain links TRBV9 with TRBJ2-2; the D is unclear. The germline CDR1 and CDR2 sequences are SGDLS and YYNGEE. The CDR3 has 14 amino acids. The V end lost 0 bases, the J end lost 5 bases, and 8 bases lay between the germline ends. This CDR3 reads CASSVGSGTGELFF. The CDR3 DNA follows: TGTGCCAGCAGCGTAGGCTCTGGGACCGGGGAGCTGTTTTTT.

This clone was found a few times. At the DNA level, this CDR3 is encoded by other sequences in the same sample as well. This chain links TRBV10-3 with TRBJ1-2; D is undetermined. The CDR3 consists of 13 residues. Trimming shortened V by 4 bases and J by 4 bases, and 10 bases separated the two germline ends. The germline V gene has CDR1 ENHRY and CDR2 SYGVKD. The CDR3 DNA follows: TGTGCCATCAGTGTCGGTCAGAGCTATGGCTACACCTTC. Amino acids: CAISVGQSYGYTF.

The V gene is TRBV6-6, the J gene TRBJ2-1; 12 nucleotides align to TRBD2. The J segment lost 9 bases and the V segment lost 4 bases, leaving 7 bases of the junction unmatched. Germline-derived CDR1 and CDR2 are MNHNY and SVGAGI (reference sequence). The CDR3 runs 15 residues. As DNA, the CDR3 is TGTGCCAGCAGTTTCGGGACTAGCGGGTATGGTGAGCAGTTCTTC. This codes for CASSFGTSGYGEQFF.

The V gene is TRBV28, the J gene TRBJ1-5; D remains ambiguous. Trimming took 8 bases from V and 7 from J, leaving 12 bases between them. CDR1 MDHEN and CDR2 SYDVKM come from the germline V gene. The length of the CDR3 is 12 residues. The CDR3 region has the DNA TGTGCCAGCGCCCCCCGCGTGCAGCCCCAGCATTTT. This sequence encodes CASAPRVQPQHF.